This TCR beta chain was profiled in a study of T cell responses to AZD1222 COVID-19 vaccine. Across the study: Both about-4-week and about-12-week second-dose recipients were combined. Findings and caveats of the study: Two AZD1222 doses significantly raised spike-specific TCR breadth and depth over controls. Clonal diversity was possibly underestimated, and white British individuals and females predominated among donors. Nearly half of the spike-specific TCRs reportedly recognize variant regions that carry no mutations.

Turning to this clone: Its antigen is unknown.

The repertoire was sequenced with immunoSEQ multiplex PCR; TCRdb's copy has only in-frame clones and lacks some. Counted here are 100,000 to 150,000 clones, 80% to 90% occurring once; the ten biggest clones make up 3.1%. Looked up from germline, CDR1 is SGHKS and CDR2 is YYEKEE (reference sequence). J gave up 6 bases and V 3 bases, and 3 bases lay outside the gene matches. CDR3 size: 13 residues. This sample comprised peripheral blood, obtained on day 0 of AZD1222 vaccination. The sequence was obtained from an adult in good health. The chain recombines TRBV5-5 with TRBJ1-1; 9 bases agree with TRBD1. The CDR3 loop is CASSSTGGSEAFF. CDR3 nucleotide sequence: TGTGCCAGCAGCTCGACAGGGGGGTCTGAAGCTTTCTTT. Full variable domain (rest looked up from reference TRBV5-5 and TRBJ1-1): DAGVTQSPTHLIKTRGQQVTLRCSPISGHKSVSWYQQVLGQGPQFIFQYYEKEERGRGNFPDRFSARQFPNYSSELNVNALLLGDSALYLCASSSTGGSEAFFGQGTRLTVV.